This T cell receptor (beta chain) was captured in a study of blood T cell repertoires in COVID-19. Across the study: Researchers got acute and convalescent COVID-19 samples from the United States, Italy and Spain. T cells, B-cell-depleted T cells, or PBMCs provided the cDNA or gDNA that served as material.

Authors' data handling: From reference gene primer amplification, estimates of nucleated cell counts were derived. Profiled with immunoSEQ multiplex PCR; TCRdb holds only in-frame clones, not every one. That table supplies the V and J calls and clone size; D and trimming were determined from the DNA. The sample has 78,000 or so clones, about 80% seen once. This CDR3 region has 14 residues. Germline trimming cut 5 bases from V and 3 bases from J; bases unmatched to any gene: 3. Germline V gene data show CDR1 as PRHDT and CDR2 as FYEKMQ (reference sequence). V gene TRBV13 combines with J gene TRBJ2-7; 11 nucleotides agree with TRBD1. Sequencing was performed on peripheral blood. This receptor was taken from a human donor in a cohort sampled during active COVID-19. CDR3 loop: CASSHGTGGYEQYF. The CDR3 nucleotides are TGTGCCAGCAGCCACGGGACAGGGGGCTACGAGCAGTACTTC. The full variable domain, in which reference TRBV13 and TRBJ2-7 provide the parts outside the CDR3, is AAGVIQSPRHLIKEKRETATLKCYPIPRHDTVYWYQQGPGQDPQFLISFYEKMQSDKGSIPDRFSAQQFSDYHSELNMSSLELGDSALYFCASSHGTGGYEQYFGPGTRLTVT.